This T cell receptor (beta chain) was documented in a study of T cell changes during pregnancy in multiple sclerosis. Generated by immunoSEQ multiplex PCR, the TCRdb table keeps only in-frame clones and is missing some. Of around 80,000 clones detected, 94% appear once; the ten largest clones hold more than 0.85%. Germline CDR1 SGHRS, CDR2 YFSETQ. CDR3 size: 13 residues. V was pared by 4 bases and J by 1 base, with 9 bases between. Sequenced material: peripheral blood, taken in the second trimester of pregnancy. The V gene is TRBV5-1, the J gene TRBJ2-7, with a possible D match to TRBD1 (6 bases). This receptor was taken from a female donor in good health, enrolled as a control in a pregnancy study. The CDR3 is CASSPQGSYEQYF. CDR3 nucleotide sequence: TGCGCCAGCAGCCCACAGGGTTCCTACGAGCAGTACTTC.